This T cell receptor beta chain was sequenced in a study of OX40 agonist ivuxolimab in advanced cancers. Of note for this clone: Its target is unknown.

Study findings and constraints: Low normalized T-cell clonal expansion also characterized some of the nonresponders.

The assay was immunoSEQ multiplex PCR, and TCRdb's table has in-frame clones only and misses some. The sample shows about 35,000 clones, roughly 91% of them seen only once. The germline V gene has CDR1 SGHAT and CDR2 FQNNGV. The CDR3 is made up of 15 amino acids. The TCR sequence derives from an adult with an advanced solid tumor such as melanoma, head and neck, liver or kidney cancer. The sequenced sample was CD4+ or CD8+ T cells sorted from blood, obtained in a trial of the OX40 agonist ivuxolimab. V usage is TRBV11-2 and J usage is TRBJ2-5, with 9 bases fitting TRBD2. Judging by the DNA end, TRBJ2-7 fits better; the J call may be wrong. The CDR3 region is CASSYGSGSRYEQYF. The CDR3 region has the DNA TGTGCCAGCAGCTACGGTAGCGGGAGCAGGTACGAGCAGTACTTC.